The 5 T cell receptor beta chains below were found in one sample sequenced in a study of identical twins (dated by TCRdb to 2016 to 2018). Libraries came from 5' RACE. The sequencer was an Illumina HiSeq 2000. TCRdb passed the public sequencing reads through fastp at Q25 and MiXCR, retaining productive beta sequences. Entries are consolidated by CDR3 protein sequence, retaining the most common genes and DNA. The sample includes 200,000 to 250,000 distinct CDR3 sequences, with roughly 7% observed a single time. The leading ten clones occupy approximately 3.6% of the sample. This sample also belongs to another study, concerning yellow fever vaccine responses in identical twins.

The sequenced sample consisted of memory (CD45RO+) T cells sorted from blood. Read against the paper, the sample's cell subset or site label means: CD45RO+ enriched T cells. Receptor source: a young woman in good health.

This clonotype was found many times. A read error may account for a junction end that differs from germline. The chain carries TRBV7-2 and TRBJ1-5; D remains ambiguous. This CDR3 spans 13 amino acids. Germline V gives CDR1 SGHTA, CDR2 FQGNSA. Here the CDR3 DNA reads TGTGCCAGCAGCTTAGGTAGCTATCAGCCCCAGCATTTT. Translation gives CASSLGSYQPQHF.

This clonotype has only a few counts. The CDR3 is CASSSGTSGELFF. For the CDR3, the DNA is TGTGCCAGCAGTTCCGGGACTAGCGGGGAGCTGTTTTTT. This chain uses TRBV2 with TRBJ2-2; the match to TRBD2 covers 8 bases. The germline V gene has CDR1 SNHLY and CDR2 FYNNEI. The CDR3 is 13 amino acids. V lost 5 bases and J lost 7; bases outside the gene matches: 3.

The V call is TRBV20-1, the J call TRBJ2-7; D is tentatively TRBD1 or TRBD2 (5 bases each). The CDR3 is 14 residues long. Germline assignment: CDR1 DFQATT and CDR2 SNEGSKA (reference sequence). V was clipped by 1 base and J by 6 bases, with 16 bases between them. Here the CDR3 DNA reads TGCAGTGCTAGAGTCCAGGGAGTAACGGGCGAGCAGTACTTC. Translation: CSARVQGVTGEQYF.

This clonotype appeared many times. The DNA of the CDR3 is TGCAGTGCTAGAGTAGCGGTAGGTGGCAATGAGCAGTTCTTC. It specifies CSARVAVGGNEQFF. V usage is TRBV20-1 and J usage is TRBJ2-1, with D perhaps TRBD2 (6 bases). The CDR3 is made up of 14 amino acids. Per the germline V gene, CDR1 is DFQATT and CDR2 is SNEGSKA (reference sequence). V was clipped by 1 base and J by 6 bases, with 13 bases between them.

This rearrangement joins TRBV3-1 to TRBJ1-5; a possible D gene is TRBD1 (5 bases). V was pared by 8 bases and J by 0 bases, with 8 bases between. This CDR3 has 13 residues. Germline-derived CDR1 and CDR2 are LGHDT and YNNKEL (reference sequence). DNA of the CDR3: TGTGCCAGCCAGGGTCTTAGCAATCAGCCCCAGCATTTT. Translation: CASQGLSNQPQHF.